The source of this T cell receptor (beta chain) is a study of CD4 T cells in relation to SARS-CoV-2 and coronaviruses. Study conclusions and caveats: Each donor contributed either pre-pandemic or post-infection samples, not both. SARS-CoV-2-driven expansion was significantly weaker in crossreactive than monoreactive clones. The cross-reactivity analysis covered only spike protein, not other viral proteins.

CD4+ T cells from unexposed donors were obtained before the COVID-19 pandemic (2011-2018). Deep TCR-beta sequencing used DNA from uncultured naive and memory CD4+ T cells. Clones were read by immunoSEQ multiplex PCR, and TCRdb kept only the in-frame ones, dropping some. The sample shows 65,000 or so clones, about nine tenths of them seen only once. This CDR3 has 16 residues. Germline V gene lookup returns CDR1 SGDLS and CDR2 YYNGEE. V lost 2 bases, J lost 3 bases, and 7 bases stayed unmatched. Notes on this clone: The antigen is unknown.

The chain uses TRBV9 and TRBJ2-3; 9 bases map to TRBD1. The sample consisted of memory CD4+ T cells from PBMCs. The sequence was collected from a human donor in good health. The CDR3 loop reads CASSVTGTGLTDTQYF. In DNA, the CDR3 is TGTGCCAGCAGCGTGACCGGGACAGGGTTAACAGATACGCAGTATTTT.